Listed below are T cell receptor beta chains from one sample, sequenced in a study of control samples from healthy donors and cancer patients. The assay was immunoSEQ multiplex PCR, and TCRdb's table has in-frame clones only and misses some. The sample has some 100,000 clones, roughly 92% seen once. Sample: blood. These receptors all stem from a human donor in good health. The donor label of this sample is uncertain. Both conserved end residues are part of each CDR3. A D gene is named only where the DNA matches it firmly. A clone size is listed for some rows: how often the clone was seen (once, few, many), or a class if it is expanded.

. TRBJ1-2 TRBV19 . TGTGCCAGTAGTATAGATCGAGGCCAGCCCCGCTATGGCTACACCTTC CASSIDRGQPRYGYTF
. TRBJ2-3 TRBV10-3 . TGTGCCCATAGGGGGGGCCTAACAGATACGCAGTATTTT CAHRGGLTDTQYF
. TRBJ1-5 TRBV6-5 . TGTGCCAGCAGGGATAATCAGCCCCAGCATTTT CASRDNQPQHF
. TRBJ1-2 TRBV29-1 once TGCAGCGTTGACTCCCGGGCTAACTATGGCTACACCTTC CSVDSRANYGYTF
. TRBJ2-7 TRBV5-5 . TGTGCCAGCAGCTTGGGGGCCGGGAATCTCTACGAGCAGTACTTC CASSLGAGNLYEQYF
. TRBJ1-2 TRBV3-1/TRBV3-2 . TGTGCCAGCAGCCAAGGCTATGGGGGAGGCTACACCTTC CASSQGYGGGYTF
. TRBJ1-2 TRBV6-5 . TGTGCCAGCGTGGGGATAACAGGGTATGGCTACACCTTC CASVGITGYGYTF
TRBD2 TRBJ2-3 TRBV9 . TGTGCCAGCAGCACTACCGCGGGGGGGAGCACAGATACGCAGTATTTT CASSTTAGGSTDTQYF
. TRBJ2-1 TRBV2 . TGTGCCAGCAGTGAATGGAGTGAGCAGTTCTTC CASSEWSEQFF
. TRBJ2-1 TRBV15 . TGTGCCACCAGCAGAGATCTAACAGCTTCCTCCTACAATGAGCAGTTCTTC CATSRDLTASSYNEQFF
. TRBJ1-6 TRBV14 . TGTGCCAGCAGCCAAGAATGGAGCCAGAACTCACCCCTCCACTTT CASSQEWSQNSPLHF
. TRBJ2-2 TRBV27 . TGTGCCAGCACCTACGAGGGGTTCGGGGAGCTGTTTTTT CASTYEGFGELFF
. TRBJ1-2 TRBV3-1/TRBV3-2 . TGTGCCAGCAGCCAAGCCCCAGGGGCCCCCTATGGCTACACCTTC CASSQAPGAPYGYTF
TRBD2 TRBJ2-1 TRBV5-1 . TGCGCCAGCAGCCCCGAAGCGGGGGGTATTACAATTGGGTTCTTC CASSPEAGGITIGFF
. TRBJ2-1 TRBV30 once TGTGCCTGGAGGGGTAACAATGAGCAGTTCTTC CAWRGNNEQFF
. TRBJ1-2 TRBV5-4 . TGTGCCAGCAGCTTGGGTAGGACGGACAACTATGGCTACACCTTC CASSLGRTDNYGYTF
. TRBJ2-1 TRBV4-1 . TGCGCCAGCAGCCAGGTTAACCTGGTTTCCTACAATGAGCAGTTCTTC CASSQVNLVSYNEQFF
TRBD1 TRBJ1-5 TRBV6-5 . TGTGCCAGCAGTACGGGACAGGGGGAGCGTCAGCCCCAGCATTTT CASSTGQGERQPQHF
. TRBJ2-2 TRBV7-3 . TGTGCCAGCAGCTTGTCGAACACCGGGGAGCTGTTTTTT CASSLSNTGELFF
. TRBJ2-5 TRBV30 . TGTGCCTGGACCGGGGACCCCTCGGGGACCCAGTACTTC CAWTGDPSGTQYF
. TRBJ2-2 TRBV27 . TGTGCCAGCAGTTTAAACAGGCTGGGGGAGCTGTTTTTT CASSLNRLGELFF
TRBD1 TRBJ1-5 TRBV28 . TGTGCCAGCAGTTTGTCAGGGGGCTTTGGCAATCAGCCCCAGCATTTT CASSLSGGFGNQPQHF